This is a list of T cell receptor beta chains from one sample in a study of post-analysis software for immune sequencing data. TCRdb fed the PCR reads into MiXCR, producing one record per CDR3 protein. The sample contains about 800,000 distinct CDR3 sequences, less than 35% of which appear only once. Sequencing was done on a sample of blood. The receptors come from a girl aged 10-17 years with multiple sclerosis. Each CDR3 is given with its conserved first and last residue. Fields, in order: D gene, J gene, V gene, clone size, CDR3 protein, CDR3 DNA. A D gene is named only where the DNA matches it firmly. Clone size is shown for a subset of rows, as once, few, many or a class of expanded clone.

D gene: .
J gene: TRBJ2-1
V gene: TRBV24-1
clone size: few
CDR3 protein: CATSDFYRQGIGNEQFF
CDR3 DNA: TGTGCCACCAGTGATTTTTATCGTCAGGGAATAGGGAATGAGCAGTTCTTC

D gene: .
J gene: TRBJ1-4
V gene: TRBV6-5
clone size: few
CDR3 protein: CASSNRRTNEKLFF
CDR3 DNA: TGTGCCAGCAGCAACAGGAGAACTAATGAAAAACTGTTTTTT

D gene: TRBD1
J gene: TRBJ2-1
V gene: TRBV29-1
clone size: few
CDR3 protein: CSGTGPYNEQFF
CDR3 DNA: TGCAGCGGGACAGGCCCTTACAATGAGCAGTTCTTC

D gene: .
J gene: TRBJ1-6
V gene: TRBV4-2
clone size: few
CDR3 protein: CASSQAEKDNSPLHF
CDR3 DNA: TGTGCCAGCAGCCAAGCCGAGAAGGATAATTCACCCCTCCACTTT

D gene: .
J gene: TRBJ1-2
V gene: TRBV7-2
clone size: few
CDR3 protein: CASSLDGGPQYGYTF
CDR3 DNA: TGTGCCAGCAGCTTGGATGGGGGGCCGCAATATGGCTACACCTTC

D gene: .
J gene: TRBJ1-2
V gene: TRBV7-9
clone size: .
CDR3 protein: CAQRGPGTSHGYTF
CDR3 DNA: TGTGCCCAGCGGGGTCCCGGGACATCTCATGGCTACACCTTC

D gene: .
J gene: TRBJ2-1
V gene: TRBV7-9
clone size: few
CDR3 protein: CASSSKNEQFF
CDR3 DNA: TGTGCCAGCAGCTCGAAGAATGAGCAGTTCTTC

D gene: .
J gene: TRBJ2-1
V gene: TRBV3-1
clone size: .
CDR3 protein: CASSPLWRGGEEQFF
CDR3 DNA: TGTGCCAGCAGCCCCCTCTGGCGGGGTGGTGAGGAGCAGTTCTTC

D gene: .
J gene: TRBJ1-1
V gene: TRBV18
clone size: .
CDR3 protein: CASSPGVGGGTEAFF
CDR3 DNA: TGTGCCAGCTCACCAGGGGTAGGGGGGGGCACTGAAGCTTTCTTT

D gene: TRBD1
J gene: TRBJ2-5
V gene: TRBV20-1
clone size: .
CDR3 protein: CSAGTGIRKTQYF
CDR3 DNA: TGCAGTGCTGGGACAGGAATTCGGAAGACCCAGTACTTC

D gene: .
J gene: TRBJ2-7
V gene: TRBV7-2
clone size: few
CDR3 protein: CASSSPDRGPYEQYF
CDR3 DNA: TGTGCCAGCAGCTCCCCGGACCGGGGACCTTACGAGCAGTACTTC

D gene: .
J gene: TRBJ2-7
V gene: TRBV12-3/TRBV12-4
clone size: few
CDR3 protein: CASSRDGRAYEQYF
CDR3 DNA: TGTGCCAGCAGCCGGGATGGACGGGCTTACGAGCAGTACTTC

D gene: .
J gene: TRBJ2-3
V gene: TRBV20-1
clone size: once
CDR3 protein: CSARDIGAIYTDTQYF
CDR3 DNA: TGCAGTGCAAGGGACATCGGTGCTATATACACAGATACGCAGTATTTT

D gene: .
J gene: TRBJ1-1
V gene: TRBV5-1
clone size: few
CDR3 protein: CASTPRGGTEAFF
CDR3 DNA: TGCGCCAGCACCCCTCGGGGGGGCACTGAAGCTTTCTTT